This T cell receptor beta chain was recorded in a study of identical twins. Study-wide findings and caveats: Modelling underestimated the level of out-of-frame TCR alpha sharing observed in monozygotic twins. Excess low generation probability was seen in twin-shared out-of-frame alpha sequences. Carriage of fewer insertions was seen in abundant cord blood beta clonotypes, whereas memory repertoires showed none.

To note about this clonotype: Its antigen is unknown.

A single record per CDR3 protein comes from TCRdb applying MiXCR to the 5' RACE reads. The table lists 700,000 to 950,000 distinct CDR3 sequences, about 12% of them singletons. Healthy Caucasian donors formed the entire cohort. The V segment lost 4 bases and the J segment 0 bases; nucleotides outside the gene matches: 6. Per germline, CDR1 KGHDR and CDR2 SFDVKD. The CDR3 contains 17 residues. These records were also assigned to another study, of yellow fever vaccine responses in identical twins.

The receptor's source is a woman younger than 30 in good health. Sequencing was carried out using PBMCs. This chain uses TRBV24-1 with TRBJ2-2, with 8 bases that match TRBD1. The CDR3 region has the DNA TGTGCCACCAGTGACCGGCTACAGGGGGCGAACACCGGGGAGCTGTTTTTT. As protein: CATSDRLQGANTGELFF.